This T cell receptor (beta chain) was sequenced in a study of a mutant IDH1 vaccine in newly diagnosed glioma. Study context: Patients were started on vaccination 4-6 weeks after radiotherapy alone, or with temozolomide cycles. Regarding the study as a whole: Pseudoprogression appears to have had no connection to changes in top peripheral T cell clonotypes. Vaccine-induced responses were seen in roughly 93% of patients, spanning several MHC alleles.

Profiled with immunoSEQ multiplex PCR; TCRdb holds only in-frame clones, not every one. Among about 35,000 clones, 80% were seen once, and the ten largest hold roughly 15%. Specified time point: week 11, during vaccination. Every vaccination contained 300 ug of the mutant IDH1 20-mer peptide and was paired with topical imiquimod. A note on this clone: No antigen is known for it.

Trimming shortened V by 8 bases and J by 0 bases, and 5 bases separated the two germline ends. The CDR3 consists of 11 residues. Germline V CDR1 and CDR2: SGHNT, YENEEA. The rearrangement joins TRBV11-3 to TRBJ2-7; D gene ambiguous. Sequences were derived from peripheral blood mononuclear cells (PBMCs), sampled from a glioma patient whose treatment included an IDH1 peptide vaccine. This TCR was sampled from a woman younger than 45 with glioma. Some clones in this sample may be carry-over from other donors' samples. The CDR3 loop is CASGDSYEQYF. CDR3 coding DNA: TGTGCCAGCGGGGACTCCTACGAGCAGTACTTC.